Listed here are 2 T cell receptor beta chains from one sample, sequenced in a study of blood T cell repertoires in COVID-19. Only in-frame clones appear in the TCRdb table, and some are missing; sequencing was by immunoSEQ multiplex PCR. Counted here are 65,000 to 85,000 clones, about 90% occurring once; the ten biggest clones make up about 4.4%. The sequenced sample was peripheral blood. The receptor source for this set is a man aged 50 to 60 with active COVID-19.

The chain joins TRBV5-1 to TRBJ2-1; possibly TRBD2 for D (5 bases). The CDR3 consists of 13 residues. Germline V gives CDR1 SGHRS, CDR2 YFSETQ. The ends were cut back, 5 bases at V and 7 bases at J, with 13 bases in the middle. The CDR3 loop is CASREPSGNEQFF. CDR3 sequence (DNA): TGCGCCAGCAGGGAGCCCTCGGGGAATGAGCAGTTCTTC.

This chain joins TRBV9 and TRBJ2-7, with TRBD1 identical over 9 bases. Germline-derived CDR1 and CDR2 are SGDLS and YYNGEE. This CDR3 spans 14 amino acids. The J segment lost 4 bases and the V segment lost 5 bases, leaving 7 bases of the junction unmatched. The CDR3, as DNA: TGTGCCAGCAGTGGGGACAGGGCTGGTTACGAGCAGTACTTC. It codes for CASSGDRAGYEQYF. The full variable domain, completed using reference TRBV9 and TRBJ2-7, is DSGVTQTPKHLITATGQRVTLRCSPRSGDLSVYWYQQSLDQGLQFLIQYYNGEERAKGNILERFSAQQFPDLHSELNLSSLELGDSALYFCASSGDRAGYEQYFGPGTRLTVT.